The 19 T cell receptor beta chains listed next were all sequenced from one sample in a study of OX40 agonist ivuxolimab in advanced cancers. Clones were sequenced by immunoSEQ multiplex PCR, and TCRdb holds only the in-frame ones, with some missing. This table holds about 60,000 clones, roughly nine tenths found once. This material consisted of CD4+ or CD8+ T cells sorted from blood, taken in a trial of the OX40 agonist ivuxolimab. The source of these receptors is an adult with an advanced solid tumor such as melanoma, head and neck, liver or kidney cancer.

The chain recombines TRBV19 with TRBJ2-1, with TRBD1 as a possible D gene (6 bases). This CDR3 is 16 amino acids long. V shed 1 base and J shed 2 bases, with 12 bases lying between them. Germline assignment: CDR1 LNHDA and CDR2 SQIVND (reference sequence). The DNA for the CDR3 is TGTGCCAGTAGTATAGGCGGCAGGGGAACCTACAATGAGCAGTTCTTC. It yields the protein CASSIGGRGTYNEQFF.

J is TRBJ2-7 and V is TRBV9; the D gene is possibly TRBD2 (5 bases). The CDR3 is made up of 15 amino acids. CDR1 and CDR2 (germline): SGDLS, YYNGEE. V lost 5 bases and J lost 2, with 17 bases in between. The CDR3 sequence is CASSPASGGAYEQYF. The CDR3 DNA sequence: TGTGCCAGCAGTCCGGCCAGCGGAGGAGCCTACGAGCAGTACTTC.

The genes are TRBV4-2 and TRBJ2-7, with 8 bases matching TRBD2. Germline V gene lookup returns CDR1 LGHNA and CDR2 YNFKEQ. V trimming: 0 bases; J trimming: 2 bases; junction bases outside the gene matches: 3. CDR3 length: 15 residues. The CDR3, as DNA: TGTGCCAGCAGCCAAGAGGCAGCGGGGGCCTACGAGCAGTACGTC. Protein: CASSQEAAGAYEQYV.

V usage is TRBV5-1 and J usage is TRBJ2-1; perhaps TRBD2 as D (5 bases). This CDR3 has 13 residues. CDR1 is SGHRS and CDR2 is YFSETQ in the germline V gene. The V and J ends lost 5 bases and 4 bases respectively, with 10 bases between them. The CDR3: CASRETGYNEQFF. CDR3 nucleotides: TGCGCCAGCAGGGAAACGGGGTACAATGAGCAGTTCTTC.

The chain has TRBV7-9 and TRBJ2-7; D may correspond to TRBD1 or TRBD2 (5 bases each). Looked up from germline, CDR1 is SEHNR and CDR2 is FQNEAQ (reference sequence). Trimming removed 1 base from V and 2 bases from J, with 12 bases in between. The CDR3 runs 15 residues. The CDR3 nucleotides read TGTGCCAGCAGCTTAGAAGGGACGGTCCCCTACGAGCAGTACTTC. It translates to CASSLEGTVPYEQYF.

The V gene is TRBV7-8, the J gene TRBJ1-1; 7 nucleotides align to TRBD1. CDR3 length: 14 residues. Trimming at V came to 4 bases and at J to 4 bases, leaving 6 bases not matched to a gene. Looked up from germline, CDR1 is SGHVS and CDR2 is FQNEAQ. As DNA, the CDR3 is TGTGCCAGCAGCTCAAGGGGGGACAGCACTGAAGCTTTCTTT. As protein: CASSSRGDSTEAFF.

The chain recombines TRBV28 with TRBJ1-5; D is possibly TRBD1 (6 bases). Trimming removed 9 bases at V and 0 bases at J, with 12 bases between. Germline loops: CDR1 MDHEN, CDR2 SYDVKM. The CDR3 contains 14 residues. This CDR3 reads CASRDIYSNQPQHF. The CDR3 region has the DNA TGTGCCAGTAGGGACATCTATAGCAATCAGCCCCAGCATTTT.

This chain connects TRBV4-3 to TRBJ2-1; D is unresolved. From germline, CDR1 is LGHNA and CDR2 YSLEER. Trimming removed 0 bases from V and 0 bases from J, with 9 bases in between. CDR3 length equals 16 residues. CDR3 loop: CASSQDPPSSYNEQFF. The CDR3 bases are TGCGCCAGCAGCCAAGATCCCCCGAGCTCCTACAATGAGCAGTTCTTC.

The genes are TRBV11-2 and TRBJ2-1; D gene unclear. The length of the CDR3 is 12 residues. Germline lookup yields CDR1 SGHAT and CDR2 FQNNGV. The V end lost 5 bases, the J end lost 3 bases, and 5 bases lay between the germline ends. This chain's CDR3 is CASSLYYNEQFF. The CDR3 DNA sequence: TGTGCCAGCAGCCTTTACTACAATGAGCAGTTCTTC.

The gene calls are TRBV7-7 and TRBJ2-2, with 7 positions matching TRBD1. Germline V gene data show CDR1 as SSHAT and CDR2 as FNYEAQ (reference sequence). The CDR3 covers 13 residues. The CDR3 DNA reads TGTGCTACCGGACAGGTGAACACCGGGGAGCTGTTTTTT. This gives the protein CATGQVNTGELFF.

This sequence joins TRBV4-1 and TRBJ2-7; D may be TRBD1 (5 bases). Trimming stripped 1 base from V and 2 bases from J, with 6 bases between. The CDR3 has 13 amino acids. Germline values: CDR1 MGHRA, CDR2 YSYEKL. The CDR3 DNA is TGCGCCAGCAGCCAAGGACAGCCCTACGAGCAGTACTTC. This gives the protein CASSQGQPYEQYF.

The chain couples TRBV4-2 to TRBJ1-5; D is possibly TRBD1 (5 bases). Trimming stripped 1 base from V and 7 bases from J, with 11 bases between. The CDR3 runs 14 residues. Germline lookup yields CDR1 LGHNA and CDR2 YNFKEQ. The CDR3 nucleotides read TGTGCCAGCAGCCAAGGAGGGGAAGACCAGCCCCAGCATTTT. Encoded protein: CASSQGGEDQPQHF.

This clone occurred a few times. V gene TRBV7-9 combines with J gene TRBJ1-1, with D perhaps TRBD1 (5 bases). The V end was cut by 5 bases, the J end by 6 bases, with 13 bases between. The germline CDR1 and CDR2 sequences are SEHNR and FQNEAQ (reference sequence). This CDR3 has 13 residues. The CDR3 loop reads CASSPDRGAEAFF. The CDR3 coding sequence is TGTGCCAGCAGCCCCGATCGGGGGGCTGAAGCTTTCTTT.

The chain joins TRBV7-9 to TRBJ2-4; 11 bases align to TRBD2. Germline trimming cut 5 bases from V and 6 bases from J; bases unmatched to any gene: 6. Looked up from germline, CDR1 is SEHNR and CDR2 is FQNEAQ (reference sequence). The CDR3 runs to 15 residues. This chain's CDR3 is CASSDSGRAGNIQYF. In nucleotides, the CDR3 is TGTGCCAGCAGCGATAGCGGGAGGGCCGGAAACATTCAGTACTTC.

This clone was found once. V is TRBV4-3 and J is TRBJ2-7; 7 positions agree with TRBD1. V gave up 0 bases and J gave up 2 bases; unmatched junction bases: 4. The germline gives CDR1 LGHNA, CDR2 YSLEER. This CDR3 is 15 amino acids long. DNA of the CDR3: TGCGCCAGCAGCCAAGATCCGACAGGGACCTACGAGCAGTACTTC. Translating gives CASSQDPTGTYEQYF.

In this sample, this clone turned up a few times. CDR3 amino acids: CASSLDVSTEQFF. CDR3 sequence (DNA): TGTGCCAGCAGCTTAGATGTCAGCACTGAGCAGTTCTTC. This chain links TRBV7-9 with TRBJ2-1; D is ambiguous. Trimming cost V 1 base and J 9 bases, with 10 bases left between them. The length of the CDR3 is 13 residues. Per the germline V gene, CDR1 is SEHNR and CDR2 is FQNEAQ (reference sequence).

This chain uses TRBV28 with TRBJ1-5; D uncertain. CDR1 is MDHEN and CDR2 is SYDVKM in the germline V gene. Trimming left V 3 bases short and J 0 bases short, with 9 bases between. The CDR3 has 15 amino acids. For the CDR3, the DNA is TGTGCCAGCAGTTTGGCAGGTACTAGCAATCAGCCCCAGCATTTT. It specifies CASSLAGTSNQPQHF.

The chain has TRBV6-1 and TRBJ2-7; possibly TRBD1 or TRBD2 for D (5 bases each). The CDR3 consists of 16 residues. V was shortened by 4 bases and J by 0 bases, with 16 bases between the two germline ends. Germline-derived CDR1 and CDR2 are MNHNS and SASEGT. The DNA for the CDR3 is TGTGCCAGCAGTGCCGGACCCGGGACCGGCTCCTACGAGCAGTACTTC. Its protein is CASSAGPGTGSYEQYF.

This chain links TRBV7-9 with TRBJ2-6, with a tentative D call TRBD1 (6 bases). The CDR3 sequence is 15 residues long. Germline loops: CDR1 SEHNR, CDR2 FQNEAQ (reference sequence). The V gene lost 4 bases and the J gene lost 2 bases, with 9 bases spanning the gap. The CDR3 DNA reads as TGTGCCAGCAGCTCACAGGGTGCTGGGGCCAACGTCCTGACTTTC. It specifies CASSSQGAGANVLTF.